This TCR beta chain stems from a study of cytomegalovirus exposure and HLA in healthy donors. Findings and limits, study-wide: Presence/absence analyses supposed approximately even sequencing depth among donors.

Primers included in the PCR were 60 Vbeta and 13 Jbeta primers. Sequenced by immunoSEQ multiplex PCR; TCRdb stores in-frame clones only, minus some. The profile shows some 63,000 clones, around 83% of them singletons. The CDR3 extends over 16 amino acids. Looked up from germline, CDR1 is MRHNA and CDR2 is SNTAGT. V lost 0 bases to trimming and J lost 7 bases; unmatched junction nucleotides: 4. This clone occurred once. The antigen remains undetermined. The source is a human donor in good health. The chain uses TRBV6-4 and TRBJ2-1; 12 positions match TRBD2. The sequencing input was PBMCs. CDR3: CASSDSTSGSVNEQFF. Written as DNA, the CDR3 is TGTGCCAGCAGTGACTCGACTAGCGGGAGCGTTAATGAGCAGTTCTTC.